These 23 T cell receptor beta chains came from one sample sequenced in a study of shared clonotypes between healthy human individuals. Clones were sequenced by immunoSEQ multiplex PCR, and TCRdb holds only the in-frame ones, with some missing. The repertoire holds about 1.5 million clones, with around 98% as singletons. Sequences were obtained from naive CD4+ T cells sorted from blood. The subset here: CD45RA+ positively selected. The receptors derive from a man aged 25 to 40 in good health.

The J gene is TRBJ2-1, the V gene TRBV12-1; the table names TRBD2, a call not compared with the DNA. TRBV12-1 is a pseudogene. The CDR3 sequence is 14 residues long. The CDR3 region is CASSTFPSFHEQFF. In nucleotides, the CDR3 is TGTGCCAGCAGCACCTTCCCGAGTTTCCATGAGCAGTTCTTC.

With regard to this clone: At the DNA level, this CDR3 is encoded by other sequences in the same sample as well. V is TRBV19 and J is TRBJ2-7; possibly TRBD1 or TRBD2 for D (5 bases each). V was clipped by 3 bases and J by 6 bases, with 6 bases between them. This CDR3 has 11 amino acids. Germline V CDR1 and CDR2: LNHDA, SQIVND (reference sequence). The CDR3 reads CASSIGGEQYF. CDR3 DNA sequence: TGTGCCAGTAGTATTGGGGGCGAGCAGTACTTC. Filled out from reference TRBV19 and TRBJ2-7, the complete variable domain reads DGGITQSPKYLFRKEGQNVTLSCEQNLNHDAMYWYRQDPGQGLRLIYYSQIVNDFQKGDIAEGYSVSREKKESFPLTVTSAQKNPTAFYLCASSIGGEQYFGPGTRLTVT.

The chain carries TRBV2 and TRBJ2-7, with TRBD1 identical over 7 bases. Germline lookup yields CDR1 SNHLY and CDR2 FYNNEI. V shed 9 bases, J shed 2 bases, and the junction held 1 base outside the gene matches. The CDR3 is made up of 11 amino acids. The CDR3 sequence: CARGQTYEQYF. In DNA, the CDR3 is TGTGCCAGGGGACAGACCTACGAGCAGTACTTC.

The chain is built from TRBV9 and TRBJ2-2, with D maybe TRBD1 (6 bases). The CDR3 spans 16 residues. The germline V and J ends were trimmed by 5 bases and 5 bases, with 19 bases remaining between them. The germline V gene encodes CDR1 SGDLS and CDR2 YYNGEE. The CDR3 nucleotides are TGTGCCAGCAGAGAGACAGGTATTCGTAGGACCGGGGAGCTGTTTTTT. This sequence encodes CASRETGIRRTGELFF.

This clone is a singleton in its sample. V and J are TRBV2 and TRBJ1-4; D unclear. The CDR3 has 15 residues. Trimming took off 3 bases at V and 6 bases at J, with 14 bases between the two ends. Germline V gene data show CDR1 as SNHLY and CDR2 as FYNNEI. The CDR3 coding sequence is TGTGCCAGCAGTGAGCCCGAGGCGTCAGATGAAAAACTGTTTTTT. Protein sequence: CASSEPEASDEKLFF.

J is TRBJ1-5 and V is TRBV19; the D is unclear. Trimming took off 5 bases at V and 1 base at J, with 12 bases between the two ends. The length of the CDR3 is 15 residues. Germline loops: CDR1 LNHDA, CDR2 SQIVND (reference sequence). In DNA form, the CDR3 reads TGTGCCAGTAGTCCGATTATTACCAGCAATCAGCCCCAGCATTTT. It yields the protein CASSPIITSNQPQHF.

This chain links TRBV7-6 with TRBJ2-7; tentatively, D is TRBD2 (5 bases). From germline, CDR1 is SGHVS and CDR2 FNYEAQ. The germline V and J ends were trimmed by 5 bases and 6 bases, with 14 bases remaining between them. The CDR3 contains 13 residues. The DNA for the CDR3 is TGTGCCAGCAGCCAACCCTCGCTAGCCGAGCAGTACTTC. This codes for CASSQPSLAEQYF.

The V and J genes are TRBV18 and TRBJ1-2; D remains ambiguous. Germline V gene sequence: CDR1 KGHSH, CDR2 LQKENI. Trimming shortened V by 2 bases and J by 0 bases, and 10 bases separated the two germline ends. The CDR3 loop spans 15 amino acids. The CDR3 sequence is CASSPSVESNYGYTF. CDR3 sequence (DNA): TGTGCCAGCTCACCAAGCGTAGAGTCTAACTATGGCTACACCTTC.

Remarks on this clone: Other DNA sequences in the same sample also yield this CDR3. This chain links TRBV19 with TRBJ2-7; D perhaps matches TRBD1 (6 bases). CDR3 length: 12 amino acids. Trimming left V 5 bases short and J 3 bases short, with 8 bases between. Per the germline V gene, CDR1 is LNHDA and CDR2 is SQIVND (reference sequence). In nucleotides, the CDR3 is TGTGCCAGTAGTGCGGACAGCTACGAGCAGTACTTC. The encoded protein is CASSADSYEQYF.

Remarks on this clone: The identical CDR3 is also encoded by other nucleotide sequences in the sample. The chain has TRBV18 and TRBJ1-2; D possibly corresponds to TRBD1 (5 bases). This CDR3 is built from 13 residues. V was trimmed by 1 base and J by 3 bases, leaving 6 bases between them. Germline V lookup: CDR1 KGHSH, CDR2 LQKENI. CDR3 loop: CASSPLGDYGYTF. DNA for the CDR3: TGTGCCAGCTCACCACTAGGGGACTATGGCTACACCTTC.

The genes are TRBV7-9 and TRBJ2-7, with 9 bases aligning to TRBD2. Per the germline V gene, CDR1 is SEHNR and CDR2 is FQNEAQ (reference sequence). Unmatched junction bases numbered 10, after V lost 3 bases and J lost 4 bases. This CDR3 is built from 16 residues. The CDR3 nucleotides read TGTGCCAGCAGCTTTGATATAGCGGGGGAAGCATACGAGCAGTACTTC. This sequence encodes CASSFDIAGEAYEQYF. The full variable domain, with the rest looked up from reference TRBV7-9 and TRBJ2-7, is DTGVSQNPRHKITKRGQNVTFRCDPISEHNRLYWYRQTLGQGPEFLTYFQNEAQLEKSRLLSDRFSAERPKGSFSTLEIQRTEQGDSAMYLCASSFDIAGEAYEQYFGPGTRLTVT.

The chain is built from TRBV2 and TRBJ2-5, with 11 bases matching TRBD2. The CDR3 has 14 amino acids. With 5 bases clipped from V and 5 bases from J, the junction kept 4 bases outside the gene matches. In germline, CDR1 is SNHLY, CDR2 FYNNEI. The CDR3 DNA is TGTGCCAGCAGTTTAGCGGGAGGGCCCGAGACCCAGTACTTC. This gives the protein CASSLAGGPETQYF.

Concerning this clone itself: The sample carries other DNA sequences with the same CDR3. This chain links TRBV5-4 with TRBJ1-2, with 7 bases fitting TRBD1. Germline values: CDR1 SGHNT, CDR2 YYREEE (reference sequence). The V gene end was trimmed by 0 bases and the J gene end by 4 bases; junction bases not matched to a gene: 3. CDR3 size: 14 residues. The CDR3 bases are TGTGCCAGCAGCTTGGCCCCAGGGGGCTATGGCTACACCTTC. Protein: CASSLAPGGYGYTF. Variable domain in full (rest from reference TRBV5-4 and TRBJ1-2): ETGVTQSPTHLIKTRGQQVTLRCSSQSGHNTVSWYQQALGQGPQFIFQYYREEENGRGNFPPRFSGLQFPNYSSELNVNALELDDSALYLCASSLAPGGYGYTFGSGTRLTVV.

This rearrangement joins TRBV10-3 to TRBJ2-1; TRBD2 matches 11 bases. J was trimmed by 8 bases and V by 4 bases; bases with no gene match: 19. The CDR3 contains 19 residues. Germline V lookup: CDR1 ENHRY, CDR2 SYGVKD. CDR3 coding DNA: TGTGCCATCAGTGGGACTCAGGGTCTGGCTAGCGGGAGGAACCATGAGCAGTTCTTC. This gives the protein CAISGTQGLASGRNHEQFF.

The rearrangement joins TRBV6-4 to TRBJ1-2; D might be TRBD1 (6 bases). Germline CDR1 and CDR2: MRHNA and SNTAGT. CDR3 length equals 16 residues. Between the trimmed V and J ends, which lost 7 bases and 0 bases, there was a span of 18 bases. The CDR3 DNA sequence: TGTGCCAGCACAGACAGGCGTGTCGCACCTAACTATGGCTACACCTTC. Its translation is CASTDRRVAPNYGYTF.

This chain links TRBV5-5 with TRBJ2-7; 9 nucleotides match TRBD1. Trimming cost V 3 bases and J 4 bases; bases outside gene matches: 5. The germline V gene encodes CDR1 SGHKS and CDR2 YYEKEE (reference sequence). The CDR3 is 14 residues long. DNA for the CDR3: TGTGCCAGCAGCTCCGGGACAGGGAGGTACGAGCAGTACTTC. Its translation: CASSSGTGRYEQYF.

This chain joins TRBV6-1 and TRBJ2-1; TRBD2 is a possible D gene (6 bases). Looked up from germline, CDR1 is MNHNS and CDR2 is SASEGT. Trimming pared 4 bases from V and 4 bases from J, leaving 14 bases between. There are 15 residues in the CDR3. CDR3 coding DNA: TGTGCCAGCAGTGTTGGCGGGGCCCAATACAATGAGCAGTTCTTC. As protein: CASSVGGAQYNEQFF.

The CDR3 nucleotides read TGCAGCGTTGGGGTGCCGCAGGGTCTGAGGGAGACCCAGTACTTC. The encoded protein is CSVGVPQGLRETQYF. V usage is TRBV29-1 and J usage is TRBJ2-5, with D possibly TRBD1 on 5 matching bases. V was clipped by 4 bases and J by 5 bases, with 20 bases between them. CDR3 length equals 15 residues. The germline gives CDR1 SQVTM, CDR2 ANQGSEA.

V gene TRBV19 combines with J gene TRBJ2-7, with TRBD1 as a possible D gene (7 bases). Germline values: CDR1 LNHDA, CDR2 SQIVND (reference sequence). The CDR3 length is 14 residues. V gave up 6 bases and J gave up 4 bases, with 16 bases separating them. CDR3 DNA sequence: TGTGCCAGTAGGTATCGGCAGGGGGGATACGAGCAGTACTTC. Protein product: CASRYRQGGYEQYF.

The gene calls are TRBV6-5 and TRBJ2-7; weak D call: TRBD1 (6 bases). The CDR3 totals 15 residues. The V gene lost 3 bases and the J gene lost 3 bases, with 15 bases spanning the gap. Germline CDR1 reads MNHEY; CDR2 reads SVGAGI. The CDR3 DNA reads TGTGCCAGCAGTTATCCTCCCGGGACACTCTACGAGCAGTACTTC. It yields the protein CASSYPPGTLYEQYF.

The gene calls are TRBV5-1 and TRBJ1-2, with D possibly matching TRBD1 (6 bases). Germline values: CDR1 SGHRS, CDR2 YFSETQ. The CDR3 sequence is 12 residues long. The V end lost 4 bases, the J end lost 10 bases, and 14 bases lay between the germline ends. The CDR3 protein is CASSLDGGDYTF. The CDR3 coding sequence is TGCGCCAGCAGCCTGGATGGGGGCGACTACACCTTC.

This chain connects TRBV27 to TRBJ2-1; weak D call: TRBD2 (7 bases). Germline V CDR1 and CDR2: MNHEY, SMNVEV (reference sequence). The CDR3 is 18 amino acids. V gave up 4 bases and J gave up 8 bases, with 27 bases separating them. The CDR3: CASSSLNPGQGRVDEQFF. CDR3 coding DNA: TGTGCCAGCAGTTCACTGAATCCCGGTCAGGGGAGGGTCGATGAGCAGTTCTTC.

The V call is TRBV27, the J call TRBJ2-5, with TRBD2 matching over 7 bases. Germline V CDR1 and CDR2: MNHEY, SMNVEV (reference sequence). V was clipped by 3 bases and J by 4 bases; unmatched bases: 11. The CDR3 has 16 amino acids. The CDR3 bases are TGTGCCAGCAGTTTCCTCGGGGAGGGTTTTCGAGAGACCCAGTACTTC. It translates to CASSFLGEGFRETQYF.